The source of this T cell receptor beta chain is a study of cytomegalovirus exposure and HLA in healthy donors. Study-wide background: Researchers previously reported finding fewer than 120 million unique TCR beta sequences from about 179 million T cells. Researchers found that less than 90% of about 400 genotyped donors fell within the Caucasian-associated ancestry cluster.

To note about this clone: What it binds is unknown.

The CDR3 is made up of 16 amino acids. With 1 base removed from V and 6 bases from J, the gap between germline ends came to 18 bases. CDR1 is SGHTA, CDR2 FQGNSA, per germline. 13 Jbeta primers and 60 Vbeta primers were used for the PCR. Clones were sequenced by immunoSEQ multiplex PCR, and TCRdb holds only the in-frame ones, with some missing. The sample shows about 140,000 clones, 70% to 85% of them seen only once. Study conclusions and caveats: The authors judged a highly shared variant cluster likely a sequencing artifact.

The clonotype originates from a man aged 25-45 years in good health and CMV-seropositive. The sample consisted of PBMCs. This chain uses TRBV7-2 with TRBJ1-2, with D unclear. This chain's CDR3 is CASSLGITVARNGYTF. Written as DNA, the CDR3 is TGTGCCAGCAGCTTAGGAATCACAGTTGCAAGGAATGGCTACACCTTC.